This T cell receptor beta chain derives from a study of glioma-infiltrating T cells. Overall study results and limits: Tissue-blood divergence was below expectation in non-neoplastic patients, above in gliomas. Only very few CDR3 sequences appeared in both tissue and blood.

Germline values: CDR1 SQVTM, CDR2 ANQGSEA. The CDR3 extends over 12 amino acids. Trimming took 4 bases from V and 5 from J, leaving 11 bases between them. Using RNA template, CDR3s of TCR alpha and beta were amplified with iRepertoire arm-PCR. For one-step reverse transcription and amplification, 100-400 ng of tissue mRNA or PBMC total RNA was used. In TCRdb, the multiplex PCR reads were re-called with MiXCR into one record per CDR3 protein. The table includes over 100,000 distinct CDR3 sequences, around a quarter detected once. Many counts were recorded for this clonotype. Its antigen is currently unknown.

Specimen: glioma tissue, nonneoplastic brain tissue, or PBMCs (not recorded which). This chain joins TRBV29-1 and TRBJ2-5; no firm D call. The TCR originated in a human donor with low-grade glioma or glioblastoma, undergoing nonglioma brain surgery, or in good health (not recorded which). CDR3 loop: CSVGNAVETQYF. CDR3 DNA sequence: TGCAGCGTTGGGAATGCCGTCGAGACCCAGTACTTC.